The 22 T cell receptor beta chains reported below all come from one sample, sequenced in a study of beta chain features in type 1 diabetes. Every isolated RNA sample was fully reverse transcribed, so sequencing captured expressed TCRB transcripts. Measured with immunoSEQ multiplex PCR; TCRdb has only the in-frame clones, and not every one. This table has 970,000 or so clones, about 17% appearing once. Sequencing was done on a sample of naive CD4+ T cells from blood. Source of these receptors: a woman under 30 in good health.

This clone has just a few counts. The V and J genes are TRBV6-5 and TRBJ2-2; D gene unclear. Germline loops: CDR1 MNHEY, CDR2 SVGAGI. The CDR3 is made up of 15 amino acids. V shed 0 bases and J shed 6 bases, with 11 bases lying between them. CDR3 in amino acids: CASSYSARPPGELFF. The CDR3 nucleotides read TGTGCCAGCAGTTACTCGGCTAGGCCCCCCGGGGAGCTGTTTTTT.

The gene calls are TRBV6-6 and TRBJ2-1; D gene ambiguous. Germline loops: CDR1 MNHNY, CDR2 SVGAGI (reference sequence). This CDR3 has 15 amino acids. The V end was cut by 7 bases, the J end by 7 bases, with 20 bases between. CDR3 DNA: TGTGCCAGCACCCCCGATACTGGCCTGGGGAATGAGCAGTTCTTC. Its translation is CASTPDTGLGNEQFF.

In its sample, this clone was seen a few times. The CDR3 reads CATSRGPGRSYEQYF. The CDR3 nucleotides read TGTGCCACCAGCAGAGGCCCTGGCAGAAGTTACGAGCAGTACTTC. This chain connects TRBV15 to TRBJ2-7; the D is unclear. Germline assignment: CDR1 LNHNV and CDR2 YYDKDF (reference sequence). Deletions cut 1 base from V and 4 bases from J, with 14 bases between. This CDR3 is 15 amino acids long.

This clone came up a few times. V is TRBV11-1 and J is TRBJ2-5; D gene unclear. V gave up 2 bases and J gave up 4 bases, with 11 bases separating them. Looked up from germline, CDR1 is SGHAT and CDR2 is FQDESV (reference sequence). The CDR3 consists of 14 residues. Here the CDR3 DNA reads TGTGCCAGCAGCTTATTCGCGGCAAGAGAGACCCAGTACTTC. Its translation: CASSLFAARETQYF.

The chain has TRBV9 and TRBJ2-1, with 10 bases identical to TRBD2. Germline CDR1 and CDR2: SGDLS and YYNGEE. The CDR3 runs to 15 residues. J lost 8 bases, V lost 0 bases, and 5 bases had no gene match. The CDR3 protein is CASSVGTSGRDEQFF. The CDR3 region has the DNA TGTGCCAGCAGCGTAGGGACTAGCGGTCGCGATGAGCAGTTCTTC.

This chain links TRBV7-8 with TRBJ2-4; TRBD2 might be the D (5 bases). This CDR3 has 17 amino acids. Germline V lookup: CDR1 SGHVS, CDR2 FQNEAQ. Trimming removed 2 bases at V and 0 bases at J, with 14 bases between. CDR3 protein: CASSLNPPAGAKNIQYF. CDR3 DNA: TGTGCCAGCAGCTTAAATCCCCCGGCGGGAGCCAAAAACATTCAGTACTTC.

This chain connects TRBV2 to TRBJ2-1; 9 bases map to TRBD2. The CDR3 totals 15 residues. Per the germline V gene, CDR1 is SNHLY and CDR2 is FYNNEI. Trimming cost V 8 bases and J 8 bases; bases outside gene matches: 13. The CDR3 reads CASGASGIIVHEQFF. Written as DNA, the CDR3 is TGTGCCAGCGGGGCTAGCGGGATAATTGTCCATGAGCAGTTCTTC. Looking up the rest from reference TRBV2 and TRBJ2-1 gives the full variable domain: EPEVTQTPSHQVTQMGQEVILRCVPISNHLYFYWYRQILGQKVEFLVSFYNNEISEKSEIFDDQFSVERPDGSNFTLKIRSTKLEDSAMYFCASGASGIIVHEQFFGPGTRLTVL.

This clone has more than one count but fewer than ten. CDR3 nucleotides: TGCAGCGTTGCCTCGGACAGCTTCTATGGCTACACCTTC. It translates to CSVASDSFYGYTF. The rearrangement uses TRBV29-1 and TRBJ1-2; tentatively, D is TRBD1 (6 bases). Germline V lookup: CDR1 SQVTM, CDR2 ANQGSEA. Trimming removed 4 bases from V and 4 bases from J, with 13 bases in between. This CDR3 has 13 amino acids. Full variable domain (missing parts from reference TRBV29-1 and TRBJ1-2): SAVISQKPSRDICQRGTSLTIQCQVDSQVTMMFWYRQQPGQSLTLIATANQGSEATYESGFVIDKFPISRPNLTFSTLTVSNMSPEDSSIYLCSVASDSFYGYTFGSGTRLTVV.

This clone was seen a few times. The CDR3 region is CASSILRGNEQFF. The DNA of the CDR3 is TGTGCCAGTAGTATTCTCCGCGGCAATGAGCAGTTCTTC. The V gene is TRBV19, the J gene TRBJ2-1; D remains unclear. Germline values: CDR1 LNHDA, CDR2 SQIVND (reference sequence). Trimming stripped 3 bases from V and 6 bases from J, with 9 bases between. This CDR3 has 13 residues.

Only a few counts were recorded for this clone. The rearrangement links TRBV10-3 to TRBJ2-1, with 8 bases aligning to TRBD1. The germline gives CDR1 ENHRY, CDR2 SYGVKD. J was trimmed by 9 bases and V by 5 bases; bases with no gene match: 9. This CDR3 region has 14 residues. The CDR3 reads CAISRTGNKGEQFF. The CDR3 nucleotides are TGTGCCATCAGTCGGACAGGGAATAAGGGTGAGCAGTTCTTC.

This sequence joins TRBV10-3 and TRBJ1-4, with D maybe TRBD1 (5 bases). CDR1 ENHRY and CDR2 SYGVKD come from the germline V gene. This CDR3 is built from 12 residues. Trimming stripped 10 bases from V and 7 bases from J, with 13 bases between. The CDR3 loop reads CATSRGSEKLFF. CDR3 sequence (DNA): TGTGCCACATCGAGGGGATCTGAAAAACTGTTTTTT.

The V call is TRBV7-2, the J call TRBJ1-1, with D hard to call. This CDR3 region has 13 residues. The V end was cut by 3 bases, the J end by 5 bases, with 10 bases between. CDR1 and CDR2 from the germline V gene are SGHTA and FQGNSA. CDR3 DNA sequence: TGTGCCAGCAGCTTGTTGGTCCGGACTGAAGCTTTCTTT. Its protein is CASSLLVRTEAFF.

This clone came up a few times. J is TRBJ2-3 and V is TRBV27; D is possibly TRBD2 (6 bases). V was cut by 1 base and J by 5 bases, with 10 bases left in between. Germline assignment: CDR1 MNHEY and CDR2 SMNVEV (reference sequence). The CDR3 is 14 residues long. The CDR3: CASSLWMGGDTQYF. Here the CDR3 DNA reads TGTGCCAGCAGTTTATGGATGGGAGGAGATACGCAGTATTTT.

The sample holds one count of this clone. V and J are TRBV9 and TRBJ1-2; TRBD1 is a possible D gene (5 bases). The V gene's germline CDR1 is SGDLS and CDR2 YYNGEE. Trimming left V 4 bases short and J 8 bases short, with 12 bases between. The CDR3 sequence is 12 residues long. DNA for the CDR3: TGTGCCAGCAGCTTAGGGCAGGGAGGCTACACCTTC. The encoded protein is CASSLGQGGYTF.

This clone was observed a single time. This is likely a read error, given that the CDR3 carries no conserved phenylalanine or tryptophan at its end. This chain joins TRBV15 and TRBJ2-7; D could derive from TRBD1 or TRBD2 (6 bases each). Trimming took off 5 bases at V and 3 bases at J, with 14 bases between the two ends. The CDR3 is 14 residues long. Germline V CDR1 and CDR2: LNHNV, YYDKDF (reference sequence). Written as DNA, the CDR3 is TGTGCCACCAGCGGACGGGGGCTCGACTACGAGCAGTACTCC. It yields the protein CATSGRGLDYEQYS.

This CDR3 reads CASSLSGRQETQYF. The CDR3 nucleotides are TGTGCCAGCAGCCTTAGCGGGAGGCAAGAGACCCAGTACTTC. The rearrangement links TRBV7-2 to TRBJ2-5, with 10 bases that match TRBD2. V lost 5 bases, J lost 2 bases, and 2 bases stayed unmatched. Germline V gene data show CDR1 as SGHTA and CDR2 as FQGNSA. This CDR3 has 14 amino acids.

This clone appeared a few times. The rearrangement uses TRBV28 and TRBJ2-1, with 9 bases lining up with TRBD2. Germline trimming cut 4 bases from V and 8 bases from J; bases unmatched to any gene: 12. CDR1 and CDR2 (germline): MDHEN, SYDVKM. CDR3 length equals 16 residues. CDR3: CASSSPVKREVDEQFF. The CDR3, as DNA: TGTGCCAGCAGTTCGCCAGTAAAGCGGGAGGTCGATGAGCAGTTCTTC.

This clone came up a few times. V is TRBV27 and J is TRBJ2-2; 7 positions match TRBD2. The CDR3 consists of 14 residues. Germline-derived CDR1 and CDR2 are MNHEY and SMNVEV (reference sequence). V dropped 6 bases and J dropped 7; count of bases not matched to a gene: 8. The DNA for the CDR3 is TGTGCCAGCAGAAGAAGCGGGAACGGCGGGGAGCTGTTTTTT. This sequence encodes CASRRSGNGGELFF.

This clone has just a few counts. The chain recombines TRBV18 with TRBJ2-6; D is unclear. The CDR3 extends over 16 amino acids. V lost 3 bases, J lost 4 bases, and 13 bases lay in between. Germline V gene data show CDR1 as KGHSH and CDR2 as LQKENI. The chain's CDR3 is CASSPRQVLGANVLTF. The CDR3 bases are TGTGCCAGCTCACCCAGACAAGTCTTAGGGGCCAACGTCCTGACTTTC.

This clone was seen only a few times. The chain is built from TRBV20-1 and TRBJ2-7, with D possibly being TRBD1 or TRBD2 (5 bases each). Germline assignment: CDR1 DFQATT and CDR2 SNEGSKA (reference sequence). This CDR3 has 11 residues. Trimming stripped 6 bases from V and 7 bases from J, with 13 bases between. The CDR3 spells CSADGALEQYF. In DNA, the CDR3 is TGCAGTGCGGACGGGGCCTTGGAGCAGTACTTC.

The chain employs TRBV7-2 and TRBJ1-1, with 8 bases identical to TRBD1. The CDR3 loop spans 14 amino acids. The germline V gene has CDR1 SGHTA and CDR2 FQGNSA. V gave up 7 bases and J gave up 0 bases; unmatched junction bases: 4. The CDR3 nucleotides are TGTGCCAGCAACAACAGGGGGATGAACACTGAAGCTTTCTTT. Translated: CASNNRGMNTEAFF.

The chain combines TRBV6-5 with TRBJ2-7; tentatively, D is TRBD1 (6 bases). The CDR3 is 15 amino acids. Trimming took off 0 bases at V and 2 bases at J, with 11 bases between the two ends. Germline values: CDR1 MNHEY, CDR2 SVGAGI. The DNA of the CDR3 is TGTGCCAGCAGTTACTCGCCGACAGGAACCTACGAGCAGTACTTC. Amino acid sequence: CASSYSPTGTYEQYF.